These 3 T cell receptor beta chains share one sample of origin, sequenced in a study of cytomegalovirus exposure and HLA in healthy donors. PCR used 60 Vbeta primers and 13 Jbeta primers. The method was immunoSEQ multiplex PCR; TCRdb's version includes in-frame clones alone and lacks a portion of them. The data contain about 190,000 clones, 65% to 85% of them singletons. The sample taken for sequencing was PBMCs. Every receptor here comes from a male donor in good health and CMV-seronegative.

CDR3 coding DNA: TGTGCCAGCCGCGAAGGGGAATATGGCTACACCTTC. The encoded protein is CASREGEYGYTF. This chain uses TRBV6-5 with TRBJ1-2, with a weak D call TRBD1 (5 bases). Per germline, CDR1 MNHEY and CDR2 SVGAGI. CDR3 length: 12 amino acids. V shed 8 bases and J shed 5 bases, with 12 bases lying between them.

CDR3 DNA sequence: TGTGCCATCAGTGAGTTTGGAGCTCTCACACAGGCGACCCAGTACTTC. It encodes CAISEFGALTQATQYF. V and J are TRBV10-3 and TRBJ2-5; D is perhaps TRBD1 (5 bases). This CDR3 spans 16 amino acids. Germline CDR1 and CDR2: ENHRY and SYGVKD. The V gene lost 1 base and the J gene lost 7 bases, with 19 bases spanning the gap.

CDR3 coding DNA: TGTGCCAGCAGCTTCGGATTACAGGAGTCCCAAGAGACCCAGTACTTC. As protein: CASSFGLQESQETQYF. The chain carries TRBV5-8 and TRBJ2-5, with a weak D call TRBD1 (5 bases). This CDR3 spans 16 amino acids. Trimming removed 2 bases at V and 1 base at J, with 15 bases between. Per the germline V gene, CDR1 is SGHTS and CDR2 is YDEGEE.